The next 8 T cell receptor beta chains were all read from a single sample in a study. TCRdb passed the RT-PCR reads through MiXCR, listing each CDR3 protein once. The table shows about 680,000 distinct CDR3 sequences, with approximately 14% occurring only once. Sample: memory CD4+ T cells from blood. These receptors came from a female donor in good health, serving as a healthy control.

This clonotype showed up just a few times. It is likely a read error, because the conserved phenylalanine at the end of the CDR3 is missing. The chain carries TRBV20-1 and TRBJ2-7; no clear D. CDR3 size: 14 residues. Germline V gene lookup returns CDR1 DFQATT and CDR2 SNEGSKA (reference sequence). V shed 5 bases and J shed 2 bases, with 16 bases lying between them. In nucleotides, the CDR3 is TGCAGTGCTCTTACGAATGGCCGGGCCTACGAGCAGTACTTA. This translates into CSALTNGRAYEQYL.

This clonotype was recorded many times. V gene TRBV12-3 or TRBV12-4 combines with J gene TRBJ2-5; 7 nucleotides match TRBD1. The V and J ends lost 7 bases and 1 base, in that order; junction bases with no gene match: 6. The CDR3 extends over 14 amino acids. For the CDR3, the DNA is TGTGCCAGCAAACGGACAGGAACCCAAGAGACCCAGTACTTC. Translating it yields CASKRTGTQETQYF.

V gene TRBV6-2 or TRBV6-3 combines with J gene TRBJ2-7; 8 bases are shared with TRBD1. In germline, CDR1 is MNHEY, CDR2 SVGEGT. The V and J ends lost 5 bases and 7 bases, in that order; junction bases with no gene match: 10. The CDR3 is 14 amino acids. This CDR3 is CASSHLGQEREQYF. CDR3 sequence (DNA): TGTGCCAGCAGTCACCTGGGACAGGAGAGGGAGCAGTACTTC.

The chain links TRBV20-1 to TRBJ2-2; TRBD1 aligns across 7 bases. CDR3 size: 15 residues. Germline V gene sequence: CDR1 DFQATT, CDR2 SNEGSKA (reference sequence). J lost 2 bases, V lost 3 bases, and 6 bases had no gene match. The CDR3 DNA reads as TGCAGTGCTAGGAGGGGGCAAACCAACACCGGGGAGCTGTTTTTT. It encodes CSARRGQTNTGELFF.

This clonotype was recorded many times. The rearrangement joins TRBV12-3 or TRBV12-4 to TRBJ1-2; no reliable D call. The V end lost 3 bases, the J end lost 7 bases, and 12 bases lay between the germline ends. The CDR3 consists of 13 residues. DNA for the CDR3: TGTGCCAGCAGTTTCCGGGGAGGTAGTGGCTACACCTTC. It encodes CASSFRGGSGYTF.

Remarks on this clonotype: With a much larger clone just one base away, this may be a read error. The CDR3 sequence: CASSFGGHGYNEQFF. In DNA, the CDR3 is TGCGCCAGCAGCTTTGGGGGGCATGGCTACAATGAGCAGTTCTTC. The chain uses TRBV5-1 and TRBJ2-1; D tentatively reads TRBD1 or TRBD2 (6 bases each). From germline, CDR1 is SGHRS and CDR2 YFSETQ. The CDR3 extends over 15 amino acids. Trimming took 2 bases from V and 3 from J, leaving 12 bases between them.

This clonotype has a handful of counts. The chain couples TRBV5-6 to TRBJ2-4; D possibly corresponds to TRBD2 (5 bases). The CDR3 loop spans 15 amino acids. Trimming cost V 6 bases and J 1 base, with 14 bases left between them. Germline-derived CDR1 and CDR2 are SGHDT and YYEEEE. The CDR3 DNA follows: TGTGCCAGCAACCCATTCCGAGGGGCCAAAAACATTCAGTACTTC. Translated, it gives CASNPFRGAKNIQYF.

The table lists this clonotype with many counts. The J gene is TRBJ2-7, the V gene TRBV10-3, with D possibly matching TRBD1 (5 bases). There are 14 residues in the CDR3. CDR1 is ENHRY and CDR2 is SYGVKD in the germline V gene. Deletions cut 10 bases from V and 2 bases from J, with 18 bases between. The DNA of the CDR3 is TGTGCCAGCAAAGGCGCCGACAGAGCCTACGAGCAGTACTTC. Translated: CASKGADRAYEQYF.